The present entry profiles one T cell receptor (beta chain) with its context. The source of the sample is a study of patients and donors after allogeneic stem cell transplantation. This CDR3 region has 17 residues. Trimming cost V 5 bases and J 0 bases; bases outside gene matches: 12. TCRdb itself ran the RT-PCR reads through MiXCR, one entry per CDR3 protein. Of around 150,000 distinct CDR3 sequences in the sample, about a third were seen once. This sequence joins TRBV12-3 or TRBV12-4 and TRBJ1-1, with 7 bases that match TRBD1. Sequencing was performed on blood, either unsorted or a sorted T cell fraction (not recorded which). The source is a human donor who was either an allogeneic HSCT recipient or a stem cell or donor lymphocyte infusion donor (not recorded which). It is not recorded whose cells these are; they may come from a transplant donor. CDR3 DNA: TGTGCCAGCAGTAGGCCGGGACAGCTAATAATGAACACTGAAGCTTTCTTT. It translates to CASSRPGQLIMNTEAFF.